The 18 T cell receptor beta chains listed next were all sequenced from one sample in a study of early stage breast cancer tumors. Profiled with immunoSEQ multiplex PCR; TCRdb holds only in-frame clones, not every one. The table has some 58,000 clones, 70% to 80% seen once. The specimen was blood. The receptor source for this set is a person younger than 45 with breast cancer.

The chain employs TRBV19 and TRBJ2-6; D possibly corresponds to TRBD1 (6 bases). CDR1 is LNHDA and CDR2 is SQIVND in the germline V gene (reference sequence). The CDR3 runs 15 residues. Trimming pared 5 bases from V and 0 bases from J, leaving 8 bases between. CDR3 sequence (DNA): TGTGCCAGTAGTCCGGACAGCTCTGGGGCCAACGTCCTGACTTTC. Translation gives CASSPDSSGANVLTF.

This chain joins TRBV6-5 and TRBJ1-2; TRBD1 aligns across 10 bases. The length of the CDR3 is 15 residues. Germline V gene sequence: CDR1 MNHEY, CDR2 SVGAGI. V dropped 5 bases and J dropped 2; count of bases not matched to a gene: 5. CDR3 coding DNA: TGTGCCAGCAGTACCTCGACAGGGGGCAACTATGGCTACACCTTC. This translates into CASSTSTGGNYGYTF.

The CDR3 sequence: CASSGGTSANNEQFF. CDR3 coding DNA: TGTGCCAGCAGTGGGGGGACTAGCGCCAACAATGAGCAGTTCTTC. The chain carries TRBV2 and TRBJ2-1; 10 positions agree with TRBD2. Germline CDR1 SNHLY, CDR2 FYNNEI. The trim removed 4 bases at V and 5 bases at J, leaving 5 bases unmatched. This CDR3 has 15 residues.

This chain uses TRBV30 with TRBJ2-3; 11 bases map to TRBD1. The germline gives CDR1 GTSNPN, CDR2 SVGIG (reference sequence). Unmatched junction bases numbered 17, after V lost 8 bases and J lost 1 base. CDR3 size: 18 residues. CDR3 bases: TGTGCCCGGGGCCTCTTCCCGGGACAGGGGGTTGGCACAGATACGCAGTATTTT. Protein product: CARGLFPGQGVGTDTQYF.

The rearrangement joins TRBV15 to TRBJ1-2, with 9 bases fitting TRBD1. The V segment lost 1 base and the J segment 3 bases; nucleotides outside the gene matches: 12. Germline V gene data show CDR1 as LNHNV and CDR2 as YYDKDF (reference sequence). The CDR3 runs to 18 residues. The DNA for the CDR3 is TGTGCCACCAGCAGAGTTGGGACAGGGTCGGCCTTGGACTATGGCTACACCTTC. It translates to CATSRVGTGSALDYGYTF. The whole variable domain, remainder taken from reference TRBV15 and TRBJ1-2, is DAMVIQNPRYQVTQFGKPVTLSCSQTLNHNVMYWYQQKSSQAPKLLFHYYDKDFNNEADTPDNFQSRRPNTSFCFLDIRSPGLGDTAMYLCATSRVGTGSALDYGYTFGSGTRLTVV.

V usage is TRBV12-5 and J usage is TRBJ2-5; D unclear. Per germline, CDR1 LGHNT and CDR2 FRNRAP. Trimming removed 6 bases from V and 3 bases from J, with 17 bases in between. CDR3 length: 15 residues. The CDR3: CASGPPRLLEETQYF. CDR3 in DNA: TGTGCTAGTGGACCCCCGCGGCTACTTGAAGAGACCCAGTACTTC.

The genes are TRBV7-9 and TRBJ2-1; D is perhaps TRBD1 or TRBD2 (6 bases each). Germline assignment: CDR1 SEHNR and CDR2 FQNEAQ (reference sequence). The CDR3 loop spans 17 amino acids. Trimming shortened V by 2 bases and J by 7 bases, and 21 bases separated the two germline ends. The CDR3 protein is CASSLRRGEPRRNEQFF. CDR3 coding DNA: TGTGCCAGCAGCTTAAGGAGGGGGGAGCCCCGAAGGAATGAGCAGTTCTTC.

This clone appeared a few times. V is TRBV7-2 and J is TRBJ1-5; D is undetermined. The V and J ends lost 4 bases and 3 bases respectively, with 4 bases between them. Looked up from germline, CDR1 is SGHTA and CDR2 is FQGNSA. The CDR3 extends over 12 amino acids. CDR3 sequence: CASSYNNQPQHF. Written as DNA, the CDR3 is TGTGCCAGCAGCTACAACAATCAGCCCCAGCATTTT.

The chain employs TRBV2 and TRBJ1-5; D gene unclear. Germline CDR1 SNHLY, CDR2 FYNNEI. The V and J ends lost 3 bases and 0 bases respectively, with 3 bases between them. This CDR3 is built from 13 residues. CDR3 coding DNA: TGTGCCAGCAGTGATAATAGCAATCAGCCCCAGCATTTT. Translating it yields CASSDNSNQPQHF.

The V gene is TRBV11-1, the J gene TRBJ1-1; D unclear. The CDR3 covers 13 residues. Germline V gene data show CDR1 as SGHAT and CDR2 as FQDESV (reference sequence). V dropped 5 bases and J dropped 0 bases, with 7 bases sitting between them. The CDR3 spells CASSVALNTEAFF. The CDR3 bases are TGTGCCAGCAGCGTGGCTCTGAACACTGAAGCTTTCTTT.

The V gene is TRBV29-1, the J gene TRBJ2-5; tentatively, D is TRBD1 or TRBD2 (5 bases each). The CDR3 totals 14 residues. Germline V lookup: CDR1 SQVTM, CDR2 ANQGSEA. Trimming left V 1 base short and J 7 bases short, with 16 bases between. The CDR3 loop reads CSVEGGWDPRTQYF. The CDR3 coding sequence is TGCAGCGTTGAAGGGGGGTGGGACCCCCGGACCCAGTACTTC.

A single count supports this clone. In DNA form, the CDR3 reads TGCAGCGTTGAGGGGCTTCTCGGGGTGGGCACAGATACGCAGTATTTT. Its translation: CSVEGLLGVGTDTQYF. The gene calls are TRBV29-1 and TRBJ2-3, with D perhaps TRBD1 or TRBD2 (5 bases each). Trimming cost V 3 bases and J 1 base, with 17 bases left between them. The CDR3 extends over 16 amino acids. Germline-derived CDR1 and CDR2 are SQVTM and ANQGSEA.

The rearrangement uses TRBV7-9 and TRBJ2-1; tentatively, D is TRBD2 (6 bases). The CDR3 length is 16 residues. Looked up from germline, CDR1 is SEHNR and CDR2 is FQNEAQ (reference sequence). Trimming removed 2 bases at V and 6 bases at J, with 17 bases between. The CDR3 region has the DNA TGTGCCAGCAGCTTAAGGCCCCTCCGGGAGCCCAATGAGCAGTTCTTC. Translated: CASSLRPLREPNEQFF.

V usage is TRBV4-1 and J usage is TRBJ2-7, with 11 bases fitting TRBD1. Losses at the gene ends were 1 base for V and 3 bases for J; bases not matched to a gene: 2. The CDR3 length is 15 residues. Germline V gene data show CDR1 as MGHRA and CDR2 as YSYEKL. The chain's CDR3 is CASSQAGTGGYEQYF. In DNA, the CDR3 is TGCGCCAGCAGCCAAGCCGGGACAGGGGGCTACGAGCAGTACTTC.

CDR3 sequence: CASSLVVAPSSYEQYF. The CDR3 coding sequence is TGTGCCAGCAGCTTGGTGGTAGCACCAAGCTCCTACGAGCAGTACTTC. The chain joins TRBV5-5 to TRBJ2-7, with D unresolved. The ends were cut back, 0 bases at V and 0 bases at J, with 13 bases in the middle. CDR3 size: 16 residues. Germline lookup yields CDR1 SGHKS and CDR2 YYEKEE (reference sequence).

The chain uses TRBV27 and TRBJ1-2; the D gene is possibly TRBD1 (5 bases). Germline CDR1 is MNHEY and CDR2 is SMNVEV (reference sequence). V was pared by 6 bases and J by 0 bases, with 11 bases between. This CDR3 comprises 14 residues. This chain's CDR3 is CASSRQRANYGYTF. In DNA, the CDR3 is TGTGCCAGCAGCCGACAGAGAGCTAACTATGGCTACACCTTC.

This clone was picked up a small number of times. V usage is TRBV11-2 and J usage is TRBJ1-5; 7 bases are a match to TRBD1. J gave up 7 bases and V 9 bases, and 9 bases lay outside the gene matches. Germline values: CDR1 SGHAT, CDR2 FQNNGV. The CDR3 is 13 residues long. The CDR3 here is CASATGLSQPQHF. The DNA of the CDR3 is TGTGCCAGTGCGACAGGGTTAAGCCAGCCCCAGCATTTT.

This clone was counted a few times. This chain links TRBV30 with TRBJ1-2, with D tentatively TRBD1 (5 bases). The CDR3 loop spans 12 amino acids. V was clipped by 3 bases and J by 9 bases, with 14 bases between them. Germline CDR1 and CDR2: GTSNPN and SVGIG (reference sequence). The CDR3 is CAWRRQGPSYTF. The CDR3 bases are TGTGCCTGGAGACGGCAGGGCCCAAGCTACACCTTC.